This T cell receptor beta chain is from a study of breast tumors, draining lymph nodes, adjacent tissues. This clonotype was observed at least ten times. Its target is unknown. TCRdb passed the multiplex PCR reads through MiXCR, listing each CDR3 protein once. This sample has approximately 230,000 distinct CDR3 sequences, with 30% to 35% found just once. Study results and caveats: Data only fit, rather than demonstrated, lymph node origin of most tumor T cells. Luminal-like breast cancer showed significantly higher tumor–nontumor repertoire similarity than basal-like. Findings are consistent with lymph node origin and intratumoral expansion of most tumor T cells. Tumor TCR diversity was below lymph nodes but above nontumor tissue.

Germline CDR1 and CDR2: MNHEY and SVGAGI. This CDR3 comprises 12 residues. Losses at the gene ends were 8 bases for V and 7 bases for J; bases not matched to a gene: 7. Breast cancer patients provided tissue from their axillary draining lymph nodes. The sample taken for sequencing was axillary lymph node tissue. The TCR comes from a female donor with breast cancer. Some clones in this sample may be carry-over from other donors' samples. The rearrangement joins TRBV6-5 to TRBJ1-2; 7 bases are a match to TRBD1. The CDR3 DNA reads TGTGCCAGCTATAAGGGGGCGGGTGGCTACACCTTC. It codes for CASYKGAGGYTF.